This TCR beta chain emerged from a study of cytomegalovirus exposure and HLA in healthy donors. In the PCR, 60 Vbeta and 13 Jbeta primers were used. Using immunoSEQ multiplex PCR, the repertoire was profiled, and TCRdb retains in-frame clones only, with some absent. This table holds some 150,000 clones, roughly four fifths found once. V lost 3 bases and J 4 bases, leaving 10 bases between the germline ends. The CDR3 totals 15 residues. CDR1 is LGHNA, CDR2 YSLEER, per germline. This chain connects TRBV4-3 to TRBJ1-6; D is possibly TRBD1 (6 bases). The sequence was obtained from a man aged 40-49 years in good health and CMV-seropositive. The specimen was PBMCs. The CDR3 DNA follows: TGCGCCAGCAGCCAGGAAACAGGGTATAATTCACCCCTCCACTTT. Amino acids: CASSQETGYNSPLHF.